What follows are 20 T cell receptor beta chains derived from one specimen sequenced in a study of CD8+CD57+ T cells in acquired aplastic anemia. The template for TCR beta VDJ and CDR3 sequence profiling was genomic DNA. A single record per CDR3 protein comes from TCRdb applying MiXCR to the reads. The data contain over 200,000 distinct CDR3 sequences, approximately 57% of them singletons. Sequencing input: sorted CD4+, CD8+, or CD8+CD57+ T cells (not recorded which) from PBMCs. The receptors here all came from a human donor in good health.

The rearrangement joins TRBV9 to TRBJ2-7, with 9 bases aligning to TRBD2. The end of the DNA aligns better with TRBJ2-1, so the J call may be wrong. CDR1 and CDR2 (germline): SGDLS, YYNGEE. There are 15 residues in the CDR3. The CDR3 DNA sequence: TGTGCCAGCAGCGTATGGGTAGCGGGGGTTAATGAGCAGTTCTTC. Protein sequence: CASSVWVAGVNEQFF.

This clonotype was seen once. V is TRBV5-1 and J is TRBJ2-7, with D perhaps given as TRBD1 or TRBD2 (5 bases each). The ends were cut back, 0 bases at V and 4 bases at J, with 14 bases in the middle. The CDR3 has 15 residues. CDR1 is SGHRS and CDR2 is YFSETQ in the germline V gene. CDR3 sequence: CASSLERGFRYEQYF. CDR3 bases: TGCGCCAGCAGCTTGGAGAGGGGATTTAGGTACGAGCAGTACTTC.

At least ten counts were recorded for this clonotype. The V call is TRBV11-2, the J call TRBJ1-5, with a tentative D call TRBD1 (6 bases). CDR1 is SGHAT and CDR2 is FQNNGV in the germline V gene. The CDR3 spans 14 residues. Trimming stripped 5 bases from V and 0 bases from J, with 8 bases between. The DNA of the CDR3 is TGTGCCAGCAGCCAGACAGGTAGCAATCAGCCCCAGCATTTT. It encodes CASSQTGSNQPQHF.

J is TRBJ2-7 and V is TRBV20-1; TRBD1 or TRBD2 may be the D gene (9 bases each). The V gene's germline CDR1 is DFQATT and CDR2 SNEGSKA (reference sequence). Trimming stripped 0 bases from V and 6 bases from J, with 24 bases between. The CDR3 covers 17 residues. CDR3 amino acids: CSARERGGGQGNPEQYF. CDR3 nucleotides: TGCAGTGCTAGAGAGCGGGGGGGGGGACAGGGTAATCCCGAGCAGTACTTC.

The rearrangement uses TRBV12-5 and TRBJ2-1; D not resolved. CDR1 is LGHNT and CDR2 is FRNRAP in the germline V gene. The CDR3 totals 13 residues. The V end was cut by 5 bases, the J end by 7 bases, with 12 bases between. In DNA form, the CDR3 reads TGTGCTAGTGGTCCCGGGCCCAAAAATGAGCAGTTCTTC. This sequence encodes CASGPGPKNEQFF.

The gene calls are TRBV10-3 and TRBJ1-1; 12 nucleotides agree with TRBD1. Germline V lookup: CDR1 ENHRY, CDR2 SYGVKD. The length of the CDR3 is 14 residues. After removal of 7 bases from V and 6 bases from J, the junction contained 6 bases not matched to a gene. CDR3 sequence: CAINPGQGAAEAFF. The CDR3 DNA is TGTGCCATCAATCCGGGACAGGGGGCAGCTGAAGCTTTCTTT.

As DNA, the CDR3 is TGTGCCAGCAGCTTACAGGGGTACAATGAGCAGTACTTC. Translation: CASSLQGYNEQYF. V usage is TRBV11-3 and J usage is TRBJ2-7; a weak D match, TRBD1 (6 bases). The V gene's germline CDR1 is SGHNT and CDR2 YENEEA. The germline V and J ends were trimmed by 2 bases and 7 bases, with 12 bases remaining between them. The CDR3 loop spans 13 amino acids.

In this sample, this clonotype turned up many times. CDR3 nucleotide sequence: TGTGCCACCAGCGGTCCCCGGGACAGGGGATTCGAGCAGTACTTC. Its protein is CATSGPRDRGFEQYF. The V call is TRBV15, the J call TRBJ2-7, with 10 nucleotides matching TRBD1. Trimming cost V 5 bases and J 6 bases; bases outside gene matches: 10. Germline CDR1 and CDR2: LNHNV and YYDKDF (reference sequence). The CDR3 sequence is 15 residues long.

This sequence joins TRBV20-1 and TRBJ2-5; TRBD2 matches 10 bases. Germline V lookup: CDR1 DFQATT, CDR2 SNEGSKA (reference sequence). J gave up 7 bases and V 0 bases, and 8 bases lay outside the gene matches. The CDR3 extends over 15 amino acids. The CDR3 loop is CSARDSGRDTGTQYF. CDR3 in DNA: TGCAGTGCTAGAGACAGCGGGAGGGATACAGGGACCCAGTACTTC.

The rearrangement joins TRBV4-1 to TRBJ2-7; D unclear. V was shortened by 1 base and J by 2 bases, with 9 bases between the two germline ends. In germline, CDR1 is MGHRA, CDR2 YSYEKL. The CDR3 is 14 residues long. As DNA, the CDR3 is TGCGCCAGCAGCCAAGTTGACGGTCCCTACGAGCAGTACTTC. This codes for CASSQVDGPYEQYF.

The chain is built from TRBV7-2 and TRBJ2-7, with D perhaps TRBD2 (5 bases). V lost 5 bases and J lost 3, with 23 bases in between. Germline V gene sequence: CDR1 SGHTA, CDR2 FQGNSA. CDR3 length: 17 amino acids. The CDR3 region is CASSQDPGWSSHYEQYF. The DNA of the CDR3 is TGTGCCAGCAGCCAAGATCCTGGTTGGTCTAGCCACTACGAGCAGTACTTC. Together with reference TRBV7-2 and TRBJ2-7, the CDR3 gives the full variable domain: GAGVSQSPSNKVTEKGKDVELRCDPISGHTALYWYRQSLGQGLEFLIYFQGNSAPDKSGLPSDRFSAERTGGSVSTLTIQRTQQEDSAVYLCASSQDPGWSSHYEQYFGPGTRLTVT.

This clonotype was recorded many times. The chain carries TRBV15 and TRBJ2-2; 8 bases map to TRBD1. Germline CDR1 and CDR2: LNHNV and YYDKDF (reference sequence). V shed 0 bases, J shed 4 bases, and the junction held 1 base outside the gene matches. There are 15 residues in the CDR3. CDR3 DNA: TGTGCCACCAGCAGAGATACAGGGGGCACCGGGGAGCTGTTTTTT. This encodes CATSRDTGGTGELFF.

The genes are TRBV7-3 and TRBJ2-1; 10 bases map to TRBD2. With V trimmed by 3 bases and J by 5 bases, 10 bases remained unmatched. Germline CDR1 SGHTA, CDR2 FQGTGA. The CDR3 covers 17 residues. Here the CDR3 reads CASSLAVLAGANNEQFF. In DNA form, the CDR3 reads TGTGCCAGCAGCTTGGCCGTGCTAGCGGGGGCTAACAATGAGCAGTTCTTC.

This clonotype turned up a few times. V and J are TRBV7-3 and TRBJ2-1; D not resolved. V dropped 2 bases and J dropped 8 bases, with 13 bases sitting between them. The CDR3 is made up of 14 amino acids. Germline-derived CDR1 and CDR2 are SGHTA and FQGTGA. The CDR3 nucleotides read TGTGCCAGCAGCTTATCCTTAACAGCAGATGAGCAGTTCTTC. Translating it yields CASSLSLTADEQFF.

The V call is TRBV19, the J call TRBJ1-5; D may be TRBD1 (5 bases). V was trimmed by 5 bases and J by 6 bases, leaving 14 bases between them. The germline V gene has CDR1 LNHDA and CDR2 SQIVND (reference sequence). CDR3 length: 14 amino acids. The CDR3 sequence: CASSDSLGGQPQHF. DNA for the CDR3: TGTGCCAGTAGTGACAGCCTCGGAGGTCAGCCCCAGCATTTT. The whole variable domain, filled in from reference TRBV19 and TRBJ1-5, reads DGGITQSPKYLFRKEGQNVTLSCEQNLNHDAMYWYRQDPGQGLRLIYYSQIVNDFQKGDIAEGYSVSREKKESFPLTVTSAQKNPTAFYLCASSDSLGGQPQHFGDGTRLSIL.

The rearrangement uses TRBV7-2 and TRBJ2-6; D unresolved. Germline V gene sequence: CDR1 SGHTA, CDR2 FQGNSA. With 5 bases removed from V and 16 bases from J, the gap between germline ends came to 12 bases. This CDR3 comprises 11 residues. CDR3 coding DNA: TGTGCCAGCAGCCTAGACTTAGGACTGACTTTC. It yields the protein CASSLDLGLTF.

The V gene is TRBV10-2, the J gene TRBJ2-5; no clear D. CDR1 is WSHSY and CDR2 is SAAADI in the germline V gene. The V and J ends lost 3 bases and 6 bases respectively, with 5 bases between them. This CDR3 spans 11 amino acids. CDR3 loop: CASSDMQTQYF. The CDR3 DNA is TGCGCCAGCAGTGATATGCAGACCCAGTACTTC.

To note about this clonotype: The CDR3 ends on some other residue instead of the conserved phenylalanine or tryptophan, so this is likely a read error. This rearrangement joins TRBV5-1 to TRBJ2-2; 9 bases fit TRBD1. The V and J ends lost 1 base and 5 bases, in that order; junction bases with no gene match: 3. This CDR3 region has 15 residues. CDR1 is SGHRS and CDR2 is YFSETQ in the germline V gene. CDR3 amino acids: CASSLLGQGTGELFL. CDR3 in DNA: TGCGCCAGCAGCTTGTTGGGACAGGGAACCGGGGAGCTGTTTCTT.

In DNA, the CDR3 is TGTGCCAGCAGCTTGGACAACTGGGTGCAGTACTTC. Its protein is CASSLDNWVQYF. The chain links TRBV5-6 to TRBJ2-7; D gene ambiguous. V shed 0 bases and J shed 9 bases, with 10 bases lying between them. Germline CDR1 and CDR2: SGHDT and YYEEEE. CDR3 length equals 12 residues.

The J gene is TRBJ1-5, the V gene TRBV5-6; no firm D call. The V gene lost 4 bases and the J gene lost 0 bases, with 11 bases spanning the gap. The CDR3 has 15 residues. Germline V gene lookup returns CDR1 SGHDT and CDR2 YYEEEE. The CDR3 DNA reads as TGTGCCAGCAGCCGAATCTGGGATAGCAATCAGCCCCAGCATTTT. It translates to CASSRIWDSNQPQHF.